This record covers a single T cell receptor (beta chain). Its target is not known. The entry originates in a study of T cells after yellow fever vaccination. Findings and limits, study-wide: Peak timing came faster in the weaker secondary response, day 5 versus 15.

MiXCR, applied by TCRdb to the 5' RACE reads, yields one record per CDR3 protein. The table lists 300,000 to 350,000 distinct CDR3 sequences, roughly 4.3% of them singletons. The germline V and J ends were trimmed by 5 bases and 2 bases, with 17 bases remaining between them. The CDR3 has 16 residues. Per the germline V gene, CDR1 is SGHTA and CDR2 is FQGTGA. The V gene is TRBV7-3, the J gene TRBJ2-3; TRBD1 might be the D (5 bases). Source: PBMCs, taken 15 days after the yellow fever booster vaccination. The receptor was isolated from a man younger than 30 who received the YFV17D yellow fever vaccine. The chain's CDR3 is CASSQGVDTSTDTQYF. In DNA form, the CDR3 reads TGTGCCAGCAGCCAAGGGGTTGACACCTCCACAGATACGCAGTATTTT.